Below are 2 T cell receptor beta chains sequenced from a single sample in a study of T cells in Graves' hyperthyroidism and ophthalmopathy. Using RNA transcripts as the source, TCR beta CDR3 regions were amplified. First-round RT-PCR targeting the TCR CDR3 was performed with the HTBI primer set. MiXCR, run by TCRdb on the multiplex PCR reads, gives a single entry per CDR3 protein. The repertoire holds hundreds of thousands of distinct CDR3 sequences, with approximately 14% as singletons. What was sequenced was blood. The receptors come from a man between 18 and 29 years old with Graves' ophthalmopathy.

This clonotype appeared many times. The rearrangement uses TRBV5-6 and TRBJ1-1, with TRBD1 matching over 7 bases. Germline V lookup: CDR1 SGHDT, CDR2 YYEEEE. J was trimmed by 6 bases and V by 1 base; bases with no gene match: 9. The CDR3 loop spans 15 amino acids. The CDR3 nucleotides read TGTGCCAGCAGCTTGAGGGGGCCCGGGAGGCCTGAAGCTTTCTTT. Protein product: CASSLRGPGRPEAFF.

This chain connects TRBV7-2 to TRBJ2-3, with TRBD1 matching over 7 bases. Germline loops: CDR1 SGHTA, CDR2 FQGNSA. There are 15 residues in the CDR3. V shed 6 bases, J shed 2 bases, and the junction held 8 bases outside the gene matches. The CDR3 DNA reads TGTGCCAGCAGGAGATCCGGGACAGACACAGATACGCAGTATTTT. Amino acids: CASRRSGTDTDTQYF.